A selection of T cell receptor beta chains follows, all from one sample in a study of blood T cell repertoires in COVID-19. Data came from immunoSEQ multiplex PCR; TCRdb stores just in-frame clones and leaves some out. The sample records around 220,000 clones, around 84% being singletons. Sequenced input: peripheral blood. Receptor source: a man over 45 with acute or convalescent COVID-19. Both conserved end residues are part of each CDR3. D genes are given only for firm matches. Part of the rows lack a size; the others show once, few, many or a class for expanded clones.

CDR3	DNA	D	V	size	J
CASSLVRSAQGPQHF	TGTGCCAGCAGCTTGGTACGATCGGCCCAGGGGCCCCAGCATTTT	NA	TRBV7-2	NA	TRBJ1-5
CASGRGLAGGTGELFF	TGTGCCAGCGGAAGGGGACTAGCGGGGGGCACCGGGGAGCTGTTTTTT	TRBD2	TRBV19	NA	TRBJ2-2
CSVAPDRASEAFF	TGCAGCGTTGCCCCCGACAGGGCTTCTGAAGCTTTCTTT	TRBD1	TRBV29-1	NA	TRBJ1-1
CASSFGQVDGYTF	TGTGCCAGCAGCTTCGGACAGGTGGATGGCTACACCTTC	TRBD1	TRBV7-8	few	TRBJ1-2
CASRDTRSSYNEQFF	TGTGCCAGCAGGGACACAAGGAGCTCCTACAATGAGCAGTTCTTC	NA	TRBV6-5	NA	TRBJ2-1
CASSSGPEAFF	TGTGCCAGCAGTTCAGGGCCTGAAGCTTTCTTT	NA	TRBV6-5	NA	TRBJ1-1
CAWRGGQGAQPQHF	TGTGCCTGGAGGGGGGGACAGGGGGCTCAGCCCCAGCATTTT	TRBD1	TRBV30	NA	TRBJ1-5
CASSLGGYDTQYF	TGTGCCAGCAGCTTGGGAGGGTACGATACGCAGTATTTT	TRBD2	TRBV11-2	NA	TRBJ2-3
CASSQEGTLWGVNYGYTF	TGTGCCAGCAGCCAAGAAGGTACCCTCTGGGGGGTAAACTATGGCTACACCTTC	NA	TRBV14	NA	TRBJ1-2
CAWSVGPRGSGNTIYF	TGTGCCTGGAGTGTAGGCCCCCGAGGCTCTGGAAACACCATATATTTT	NA	TRBV30	NA	TRBJ1-3
CASSREGTGNQPQHF	TGTGCCAGCTCACGGGAGGGGACAGGAAATCAGCCCCAGCATTTT	TRBD1	TRBV18	NA	TRBJ1-5
CASSPSQTNYGYTF	TGTGCCAGCAGCCCAAGCCAAACTAACTATGGCTACACCTTC	NA	TRBV7-9	NA	TRBJ1-2
CAVNSPGDNEQFF	TGTGCCGTTAATAGCCCGGGGGACAATGAGCAGTTCTTC	NA	TRBV6-5	NA	TRBJ2-1
CASSMGGQREAFF	TGTGCCAGTAGTATGGGGGGACAGCGAGAAGCTTTCTTT	TRBD1	TRBV19	NA	TRBJ1-1
CASSLGQSGNTIYF	TGTGCCAGCAGCTTAGGACAGTCTGGAAACACCATATATTTT	NA	TRBV13	NA	TRBJ1-3
CSFTVTNYGYTF	TGCAGCTTTACGGTTACTAACTATGGCTACACCTTC	NA	TRBV29-1	NA	TRBJ1-2
CASSPLAGGEKLFF	TGTGCCAGCAGTCCCTTGGCAGGAGGTGAAAAACTGTTTTTT	NA	TRBV27	NA	TRBJ1-4
CASSRATNEKLFF	TGTGCCAGCAGTCGTGCAACTAATGAAAAACTGTTTTTT	NA	TRBV7-8	few	TRBJ1-4
CASSPAVQVNQPQHF	TGTGCCAGCAGTCCGGCTGTTCAGGTCAATCAGCCCCAGCATTTT	NA	TRBV2	NA	TRBJ1-5
CASSTQGQGLSGNTIYF	TGCGCCAGCAGCACCCAGGGACAGGGACTCTCTGGAAACACCATATATTTT	TRBD1	TRBV5-1	NA	TRBJ1-3
CASSGGDSDTDTQYF	TGTGCCAGCAGCGGGGGGGACAGCGACACAGATACGCAGTATTTT	NA	TRBV9	NA	TRBJ2-3
CAISDSFQPQHF	TGTGCCATCAGTGACAGTTTTCAGCCCCAGCATTTT	NA	TRBV10-3	NA	TRBJ1-5
CASSQGTATEAFF	TGTGCCAGCAGCCAAGGGACAGCCACTGAAGCTTTCTTT	NA	TRBV3-1/TRBV3-2	NA	TRBJ1-1
CASSESFSGPYNEQFF	TGCGCCAGCAGTGAGTCGTTTTCAGGGCCGTACAATGAGCAGTTCTTC	NA	TRBV10-1	few	TRBJ2-1
CASSRGDYGYTF	TGTGCCTCGTCGCGGGGGGACTATGGCTACACCTTC	NA	TRBV3-1/TRBV3-2	NA	TRBJ1-2
CAISESILGGNYGYTF	TGTGCCATCAGTGAGTCGATACTAGGGGGCAACTATGGCTACACCTTC	TRBD1	TRBV10-3	NA	TRBJ1-2
CASSEFRDMGRNTIYF	TGTGCCAGCAGTGAATTTCGGGACATGGGCCGAAACACCATATATTTT	NA	TRBV6-1	NA	TRBJ1-3
CASSPRTGNRLEGYTF	TGTGCCAGCAGCCCTCGAACAGGGAACCGACTGGAGGGCTACACCTTC	NA	TRBV11-2	NA	TRBJ1-2
CASSPLPGADPTNNYGYTF	TGTGCCAGCAGCCCCCTCCCAGGGGCCGACCCAACTAATAACTATGGCTACACCTTC	NA	TRBV9	NA	TRBJ1-2